The next 20 T cell receptor beta chains were all read from a single sample in a study of blood T cells in healthy people across ages. The use of a sample-barcoded 5' primer and a J-beta primer mix characterized a second PCR of roughly 6 to 11 cycles. From the 5' RACE reads, TCRdb called clonotypes with MiXCR, one entry per CDR3 protein. The sample gives over a million distinct CDR3 sequences, around 42% of which show up once; roughly 7.9% is in the top ten. Source material: blood. Source of these receptors: a woman under 30 in good health.

The chain carries TRBV6-6 and TRBJ2-5; 9 nucleotides align to TRBD2. Germline CDR1 is MNHNY and CDR2 is SVGAGI (reference sequence). J was trimmed by 11 bases and V by 5 bases; bases with no gene match: 9. This CDR3 spans 13 amino acids. For the CDR3, the DNA is TGTGCCAGCAGTGACGGGGTAGCGGGGGAGCAGTACTTC. This translates into CASSDGVAGEQYF.

This chain connects TRBV7-8 to TRBJ2-1; 9 bases are shared with TRBD2. Germline CDR1 reads SGHVS; CDR2 reads FQNEAQ. V shed 7 bases, J shed 9 bases, and the junction held 25 bases outside the gene matches. The length of the CDR3 is 19 residues. CDR3 protein: CASILRGLAGQVVSGEQFF. CDR3 coding DNA: TGTGCCAGCATCCTCAGAGGTCTAGCGGGGCAGGTTGTTTCGGGTGAGCAGTTCTTC.

The rearrangement joins TRBV3-1 to TRBJ1-5, with no clear D. CDR3 size: 12 residues. Germline CDR1 is LGHDT and CDR2 is YNNKEL (reference sequence). V lost 1 base and J lost 9, with 7 bases in between. The CDR3 loop is CASSQVNGPQHF. The CDR3 DNA reads TGTGCCAGCAGCCAAGTTAATGGGCCCCAGCATTTT.

A few counts support this clonotype. This chain joins TRBV12-3 or TRBV12-4 and TRBJ2-3, with 10 nucleotides matching TRBD2. The CDR3 has 17 amino acids. Trimming at V came to 2 bases and at J to 4 bases, leaving 9 bases not matched to a gene. The CDR3 sequence is CASSLLSGGAAADTQYF. For the CDR3, the DNA is TGTGCCAGCAGTTTACTGAGCGGGGGGGCCGCGGCAGATACGCAGTATTTT.

This clonotype has only a few counts. The CDR3 DNA sequence: TGTGCCAGCAGCCAAGCGACTAGCGCTACTGAGCAGTTCTTC. It translates to CASSQATSATEQFF. V and J are TRBV3-1 and TRBJ2-1, with 8 nucleotides matching TRBD2. The germline gives CDR1 LGHDT, CDR2 YNNKEL (reference sequence). J lost 9 bases, V lost 1 base, and 5 bases had no gene match. This CDR3 has 14 amino acids.

The CDR3 spells CASSQGPEEAFF. The CDR3 nucleotides read TGCGCCAGCAGCCAAGGGCCCGAAGAAGCTTTCTTT. V usage is TRBV4-1 and J usage is TRBJ1-1; D unresolved. Trimming pared 1 base from V and 8 bases from J, leaving 8 bases between. The CDR3 loop spans 12 amino acids. Germline-derived CDR1 and CDR2 are MGHRA and YSYEKL.

V usage is TRBV6-5 and J usage is TRBJ2-7; TRBD2 matches 10 bases. The J call is uncertain, as TRBJ2-5 better fits the DNA end. This CDR3 has 17 residues. In germline, CDR1 is MNHEY, CDR2 SVGAGI. For the CDR3, the DNA is TGTGCCAGCAGTTACTCTCCTAGCGGGGGCGCCGGGGAGACCCAGTACTTC. Protein: CASSYSPSGGAGETQYF.

This sequence joins TRBV5-1 and TRBJ2-7; D remains unclear. The J call may be wrong; the DNA end is better matched by TRBJ2-5. Germline CDR1 SGHRS, CDR2 YFSETQ. CDR3 length: 13 amino acids. CDR3 sequence: CASSLVVWETQYF. The CDR3 DNA sequence: TGCGCCAGCAGCTTGGTGGTTTGGGAGACCCAGTACTTC.

This clonotype was recorded a few times. Relative to the germline gene, one junction end is altered; a read error may explain this. The chain employs TRBV27 and TRBJ2-3; D unresolved. The germline V gene encodes CDR1 MNHEY and CDR2 SMNVEV (reference sequence). The CDR3 covers 14 residues. The CDR3 sequence: CASSLSTGWDTQYF. The CDR3 coding sequence is TGTGCCAGCAGTCTATCGACCGGATGGGATACGCAGTATTTT.

The chain carries TRBV10-3 and TRBJ1-5; 9 bases line up with TRBD1. Germline trimming cut 2 bases from V and 4 bases from J; bases unmatched to any gene: 6. Germline CDR1 is ENHRY and CDR2 is SYGVKD. The CDR3 sequence is 16 residues long. The CDR3: CAISEKPGQGNQPQHF. CDR3 DNA: TGTGCCATCAGTGAGAAACCGGGACAGGGAAATCAGCCCCAGCATTTT.

The chain links TRBV5-1 to TRBJ2-3, with 10 bases aligning to TRBD2. The CDR3 has 17 amino acids. Germline CDR1 SGHRS, CDR2 YFSETQ. V lost 4 bases and J lost 0; bases outside the gene matches: 8. The CDR3 here is CASSVGSSGRSTDTQYF. In nucleotides, the CDR3 is TGCGCCAGCAGCGTTGGGTCTAGCGGGAGAAGCACAGATACGCAGTATTTT.

This rearrangement joins TRBV5-1 to TRBJ2-7; a weak D match, TRBD2 (5 bases). V shed 7 bases and J shed 6 bases, with 17 bases lying between them. The CDR3 sequence is 13 residues long. Germline values: CDR1 SGHRS, CDR2 YFSETQ. In DNA, the CDR3 is TGCGCCAGCCGTCCTAGTGAGGCGGGCGAGCAGTACTTC. Translated, it gives CASRPSEAGEQYF.

V gene TRBV5-1 combines with J gene TRBJ1-1; 7 bases align to TRBD1. J was trimmed by 0 bases and V by 1 base; bases with no gene match: 9. From germline, CDR1 is SGHRS and CDR2 YFSETQ. The CDR3 sequence is 17 residues long. Written as DNA, the CDR3 is TGCGCCAGCAGCTTGTTGGGAACAGGGGCCATGAACACTGAAGCTTTCTTT. Encoded protein: CASSLLGTGAMNTEAFF.

The chain combines TRBV20-1 with TRBJ2-3; 8 bases align to TRBD2. Germline CDR1 and CDR2: DFQATT and SNEGSKA (reference sequence). This CDR3 contains 16 residues. V was clipped by 3 bases and J by 0 bases; unmatched bases: 8. CDR3 amino acids: CSASRGGLFSTDTQYF. The CDR3 DNA sequence: TGCAGTGCTAGTCGGGGGGGCCTTTTCAGCACAGATACGCAGTATTTT.

This sequence joins TRBV20-1 and TRBJ1-2, with 9 nucleotides matching TRBD1. Germline V gives CDR1 DFQATT, CDR2 SNEGSKA (reference sequence). This CDR3 contains 16 residues. V shed 0 bases, J shed 5 bases, and the junction held 10 bases outside the gene matches. CDR3 DNA: TGCAGTGCTAGAGATCACCGACAGGGGGTCCGATATGGCTACACCTTC. Translating gives CSARDHRQGVRYGYTF.

The CDR3: CSARARTGTTYEQYF. The CDR3 DNA follows: TGCAGTGCTAGAGCCCGGACAGGGACAACCTACGAGCAGTACTTC. The chain recombines TRBV20-1 with TRBJ2-7, with 8 nucleotides matching TRBD1. V shed 1 base, J shed 2 bases, and the junction held 7 bases outside the gene matches. This CDR3 has 15 residues. Germline V gene lookup returns CDR1 DFQATT and CDR2 SNEGSKA (reference sequence).

The CDR3 is CSARDPNRTVNTGELFF. The CDR3 DNA reads TGCAGTGCTAGAGATCCCAATCGGACAGTGAACACCGGGGAGCTGTTTTTT. V is TRBV20-1 and J is TRBJ2-2, with a tentative D call TRBD1 (6 bases). Deletions cut 0 bases from V and 1 base from J, with 15 bases between. Germline assignment: CDR1 DFQATT and CDR2 SNEGSKA (reference sequence). This CDR3 region has 17 residues.

V is TRBV30 and J is TRBJ1-5; possible D gene TRBD1, 6 bases. Germline V gene data show CDR1 as GTSNPN and CDR2 as SVGIG (reference sequence). V lost 0 bases and J lost 6, with 9 bases in between. This CDR3 region has 13 residues. The chain's CDR3 is CAWSVQGSQPQHF. The DNA for the CDR3 is TGTGCCTGGAGTGTACAGGGATCTCAGCCCCAGCATTTT.

In its sample, this clonotype was seen a few times. The J gene is TRBJ2-2, the V gene TRBV6-8, with 9 bases lining up with TRBD2. This CDR3 has 17 amino acids. Trimming cost V 0 bases and J 5 bases; bases outside gene matches: 7. Per the germline V gene, CDR1 is MNHGY and CDR2 is SAAAGT. The CDR3 reads CASSYSTAGGRTGELFF. The CDR3 DNA follows: TGTGCCAGCAGTTACTCGACGGCGGGGGGGCGGACCGGGGAGCTGTTTTTT.

The V gene is TRBV7-9, the J gene TRBJ2-5; 10 positions agree with TRBD2. Germline V gene sequence: CDR1 SEHNR, CDR2 FQNEAQ (reference sequence). V was clipped by 8 bases and J by 5 bases; unmatched bases: 8. The CDR3 loop spans 14 amino acids. The CDR3 nucleotides are TGTGCCAGCGAATTAGCGGGGGGTCGGGAGACCCAGTACTTC. Encoded protein: CASELAGGRETQYF.